This section outlines one T cell receptor (beta chain) sequence together with its context. This entry is derived from a study of blood T cells in healthy people across ages. Overall study context: Template switching picked up about one barcoded beta molecule for each two T cells.

The CDR3 runs to 16 residues. Germline-derived CDR1 and CDR2 are ENHRY and SYGVKD. Trimming took 4 bases from V and 9 from J; bases not matched to a gene: 14. Staff drew roughly 10 milliliters of peripheral blood from each donor. A second PCR, run for about 7 to 11 cycles, used a sample-barcoded 5' primer plus a J-beta primer mix. MiXCR, applied by TCRdb to the 5' RACE reads, yields one record per CDR3 protein. This sample carries some 1.4 million distinct CDR3 sequences, about 40% of them seen once, and the ten largest clones take approximately 7.9%. Sequencing was carried out using blood. The chain carries TRBV10-3 and TRBJ2-1; TRBD2 matches 8 bases. This TCR derives from a young woman in good health. The CDR3 here is CAISGGGSGGLGEQFF. Here the CDR3 DNA reads TGTGCCATCAGTGGGGGCGGAAGCGGGGGTTTGGGTGAGCAGTTCTTC.